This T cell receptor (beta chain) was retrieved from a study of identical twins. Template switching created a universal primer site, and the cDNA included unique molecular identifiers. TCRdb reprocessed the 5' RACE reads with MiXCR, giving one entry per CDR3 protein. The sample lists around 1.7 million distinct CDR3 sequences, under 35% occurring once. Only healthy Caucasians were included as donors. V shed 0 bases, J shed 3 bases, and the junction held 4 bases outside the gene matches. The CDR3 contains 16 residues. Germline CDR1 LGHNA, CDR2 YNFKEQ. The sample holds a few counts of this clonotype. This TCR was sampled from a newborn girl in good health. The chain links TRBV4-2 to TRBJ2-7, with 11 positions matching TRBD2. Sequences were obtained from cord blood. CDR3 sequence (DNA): TGTGCCAGCAGCCAAGATCCGGGACTAGCGGTCTACGAGCAGTACTTC. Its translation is CASSQDPGLAVYEQYF.